Below, 5 T cell receptor beta chains from the same sample are listed, as sequenced in a study of cytomegalovirus exposure and HLA in healthy donors. PCR used 60 Vbeta primers and 13 Jbeta primers. Libraries were prepared by immunoSEQ multiplex PCR; TCRdb keeps only in-frame clonotypes and omits some of them. In the table there are around 130,000 clones, around three quarters of which are singletons. Sequenced material: PBMCs. The receptors were sampled from a woman aged 55-75 years in good health and CMV-seropositive.

V gene TRBV15 combines with J gene TRBJ2-3; 8 bases agree with TRBD1. Trimming removed 4 bases from V and 3 bases from J; junction bases left unmatched: 6. This CDR3 comprises 15 residues. Germline V gene data show CDR1 as LNHNV and CDR2 as YYDKDF (reference sequence). The CDR3 is CATSTTGEGTDTQYF. CDR3 nucleotides: TGTGCCACCAGCACGACAGGGGAAGGGACAGATACGCAGTATTTT.

The chain carries TRBV11-2 and TRBJ2-5; a weak D match, TRBD1 (5 bases). Germline CDR1 is SGHAT and CDR2 is FQNNGV. This CDR3 has 15 amino acids. Trimming pared 3 bases from V and 7 bases from J, leaving 18 bases between. For the CDR3, the DNA is TGTGCCAGCAGCTTCCTCCAGACAGCCGGTGGGACCCAGTACTTC. This translates into CASSFLQTAGGTQYF.

The chain uses TRBV15 and TRBJ1-1; TRBD1 agrees at 8 bases. Germline CDR1 is LNHNV and CDR2 is YYDKDF (reference sequence). This CDR3 comprises 14 residues. Trimming removed 7 bases from V and 0 bases from J; junction bases left unmatched: 4. Here the CDR3 reads CATTGGPLNTEAFF. CDR3 nucleotide sequence: TGTGCCACCACAGGGGGCCCGTTGAACACTGAAGCTTTCTTT.

The chain uses TRBV7-2 and TRBJ1-1, with TRBD1 matching over 8 bases. Germline loops: CDR1 SGHTA, CDR2 FQGNSA. The V and J ends lost 5 bases and 5 bases, in that order; junction bases with no gene match: 4. The CDR3 length is 13 residues. CDR3 amino acids: CASSPRQGTEAFF. The CDR3 DNA sequence: TGTGCCAGCAGCCCAAGACAGGGGACTGAAGCTTTCTTT.

V gene TRBV19 combines with J gene TRBJ1-2; possible D gene TRBD1, 6 bases. Germline CDR1 is LNHDA and CDR2 is SQIVND (reference sequence). The CDR3 is 12 residues long. Trimming removed 7 bases at V and 4 bases at J, with 10 bases between. This chain's CDR3 is CASTLDSYGYTF. The CDR3 bases are TGTGCCAGTACCTTGGACAGCTATGGCTACACCTTC. Variable domain in full (rest from reference TRBV19 and TRBJ1-2): DGGITQSPKYLFRKEGQNVTLSCEQNLNHDAMYWYRQDPGQGLRLIYYSQIVNDFQKGDIAEGYSVSREKKESFPLTVTSAQKNPTAFYLCASTLDSYGYTFGSGTRLTVV.